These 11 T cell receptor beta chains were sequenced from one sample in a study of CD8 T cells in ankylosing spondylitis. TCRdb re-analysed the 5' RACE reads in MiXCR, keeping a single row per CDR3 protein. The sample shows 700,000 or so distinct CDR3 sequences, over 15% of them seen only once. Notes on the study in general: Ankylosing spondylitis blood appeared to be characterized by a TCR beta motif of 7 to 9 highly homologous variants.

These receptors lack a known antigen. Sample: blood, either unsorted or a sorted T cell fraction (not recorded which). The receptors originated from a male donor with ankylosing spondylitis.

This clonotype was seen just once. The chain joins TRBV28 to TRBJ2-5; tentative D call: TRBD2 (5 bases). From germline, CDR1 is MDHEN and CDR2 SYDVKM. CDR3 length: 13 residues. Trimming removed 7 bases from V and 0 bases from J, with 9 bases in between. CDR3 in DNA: TGTGCCAGCACCTTCGGGAACCAAGAGACCCAGTACTTC. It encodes CASTFGNQETQYF.

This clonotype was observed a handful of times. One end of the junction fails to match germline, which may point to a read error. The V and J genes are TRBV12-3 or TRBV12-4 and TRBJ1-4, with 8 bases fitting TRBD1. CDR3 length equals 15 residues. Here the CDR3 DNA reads TGTGCCAGCAGCCCTGACAGGGGAACTGATGAAAAACTGTTTTTT. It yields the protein CASSPDRGTDEKLFF.

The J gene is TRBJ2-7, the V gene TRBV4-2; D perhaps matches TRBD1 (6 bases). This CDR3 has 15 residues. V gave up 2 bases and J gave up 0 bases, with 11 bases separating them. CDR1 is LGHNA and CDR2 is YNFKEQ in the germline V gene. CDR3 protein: CASSQPGGSSYEQYF. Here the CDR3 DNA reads TGTGCCAGCAGCCAACCTGGGGGCTCCTCCTACGAGCAGTACTTC.

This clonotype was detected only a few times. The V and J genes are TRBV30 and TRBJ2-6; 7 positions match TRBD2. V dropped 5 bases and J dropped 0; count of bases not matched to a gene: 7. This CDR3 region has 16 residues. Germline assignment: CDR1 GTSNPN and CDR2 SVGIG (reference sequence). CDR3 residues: CAWDPTSPSGANVLTF. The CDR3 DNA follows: TGTGCCTGGGACCCGACTAGCCCCTCTGGGGCCAACGTCCTGACTTTC.

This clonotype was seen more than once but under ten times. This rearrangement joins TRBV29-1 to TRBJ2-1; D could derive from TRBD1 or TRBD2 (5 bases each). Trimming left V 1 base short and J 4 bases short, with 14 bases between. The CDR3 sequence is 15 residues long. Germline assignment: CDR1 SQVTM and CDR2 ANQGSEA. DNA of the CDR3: TGCAGCGTTGAAGTGGAAGGGACGCTATACAATGAGCAGTTCTTC. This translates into CSVEVEGTLYNEQFF.

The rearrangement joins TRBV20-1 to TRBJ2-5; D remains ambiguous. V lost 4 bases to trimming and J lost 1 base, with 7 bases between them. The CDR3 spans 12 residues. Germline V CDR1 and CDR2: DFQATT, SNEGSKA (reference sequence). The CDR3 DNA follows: TGCAGTGCTATGGAATCCCAAGAGACCCAGTACTTC. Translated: CSAMESQETQYF.

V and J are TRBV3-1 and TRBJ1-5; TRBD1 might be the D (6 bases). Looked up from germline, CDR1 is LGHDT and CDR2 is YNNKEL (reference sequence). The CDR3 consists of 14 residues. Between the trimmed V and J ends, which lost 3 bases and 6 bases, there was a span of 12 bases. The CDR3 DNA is TGTGCCAGCAGCCAGTCAGGGGAGGGTCAGCCCCAGCATTTT. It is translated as CASSQSGEGQPQHF.

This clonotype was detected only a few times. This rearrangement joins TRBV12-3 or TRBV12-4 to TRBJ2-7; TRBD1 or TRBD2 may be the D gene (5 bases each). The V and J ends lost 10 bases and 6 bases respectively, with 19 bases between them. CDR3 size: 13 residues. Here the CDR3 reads CATTRDLLGEQYF. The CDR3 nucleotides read TGTGCCACCACACGGGACCTACTAGGCGAGCAGTACTTC.

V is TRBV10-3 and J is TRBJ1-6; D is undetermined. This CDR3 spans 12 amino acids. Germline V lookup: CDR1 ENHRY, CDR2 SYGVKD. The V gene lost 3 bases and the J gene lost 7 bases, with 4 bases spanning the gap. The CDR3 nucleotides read TGTGCCATCAGTGACCTAAATTCACCCCTCCACTTT. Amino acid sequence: CAISDLNSPLHF.

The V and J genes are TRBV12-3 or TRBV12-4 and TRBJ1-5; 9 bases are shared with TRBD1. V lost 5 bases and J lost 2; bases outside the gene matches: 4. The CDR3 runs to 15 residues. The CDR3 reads CASSITGGGNQPQHF. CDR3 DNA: TGTGCCAGCAGTATCACAGGGGGCGGCAATCAGCCCCAGCATTTT.

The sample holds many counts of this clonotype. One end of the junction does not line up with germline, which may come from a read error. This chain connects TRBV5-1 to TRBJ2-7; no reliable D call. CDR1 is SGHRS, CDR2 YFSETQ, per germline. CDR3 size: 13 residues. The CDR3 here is CASSLDGAYEQYF. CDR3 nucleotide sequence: TGTGCCAGCAGTTTAGACGGAGCCTACGAGCAGTACTTC.